This T cell receptor (beta chain) was observed in a study of T cell responses to AZD1222 COVID-19 vaccine. The CDR3 totals 13 residues. Trimming took off 2 bases at V and 3 bases at J, with 11 bases between the two ends. Looked up from germline, CDR1 is GTSNPN and CDR2 is SVGIG (reference sequence). Sequencing was performed with immunoSEQ multiplex PCR; in TCRdb, only in-frame clones are kept and a portion is missing. The repertoire includes 95,000 to 150,000 clones, approximately 90% of them detected once, and approximately 1.5% sits in the top ten. The table lists this clone with a count of one. Material: peripheral blood, obtained on day 0 of AZD1222 vaccination. The TCR was taken from an adult in good health. The chain couples TRBV30 to TRBJ2-7; perhaps TRBD1 as D (5 bases). DNA for the CDR3: TGTGCCTGGAGTAGGCAGGGTGTCTACGAGCAGTACTTC. Translated, it gives CAWSRQGVYEQYF.